A selection of T cell receptor beta chains follows, all from one sample in a study of T-cell memory formation after mild COVID-19. TCRdb reanalysed the 5' RACE reads using MiXCR and keeps one entry per CDR3 protein. This table has over 500,000 distinct CDR3 sequences, around a sixth appearing once. The sequenced sample was PBMCs or a T cell subset sorted from them (not recorded which). These receptors were collected from an adult woman who had mild COVID-19 (a few samples of this study predate the infection). Cell type and time point are not known. CDR3s include the opening cysteine and the closing phenylalanine or tryptophan. The D gene is left open where the match is weak.

v_gene	d_gene	j_gene	CDR3aa
TRBV3-1	TRBD2	TRBJ2-5	CASSQVGGGARETQYF
TRBV7-2	.	TRBJ2-1	CASSQRRYNEQFF
TRBV2	.	TRBJ2-1	CASLDPSQRGEQFF
TRBV4-3	TRBD1	TRBJ2-3	CASSQGGPRGPTDTQYF
TRBV9	TRBD1	TRBJ1-3	CASSAGRTGSGNTIYF
TRBV4-1	.	TRBJ2-7	CASSQTGTENNEQYF
TRBV11-1	.	TRBJ2-7	CASSPTGTGLSYEQYF
TRBV7-9	.	TRBJ2-1	CASSLRRQGLEQFF
TRBV7-7	TRBD2	TRBJ2-2	CASGGLTGELFF
TRBV30	.	TRBJ1-5	CAWSVRQSGQPQHF
TRBV3-1	.	TRBJ1-4	CASSQDLGESNEKLFF
TRBV18	.	TRBJ2-3	CASSPRADTQYF
TRBV12-3/TRBV12-4	.	TRBJ2-1	CASSFSGAKSYNEQFF
TRBV27	.	TRBJ1-5	CASSLFGGNQPQHF
TRBV5-1	TRBD2	TRBJ2-5	CASSLGVPKREWEETQYF
TRBV7-6	TRBD1	TRBJ2-3	CASTTGGGFTDTQYF
TRBV5-1	.	TRBJ2-3	CASSLEGPPDTQYF
TRBV5-1	TRBD2	TRBJ2-5	CASSLAGLETQYF
TRBV12-3/TRBV12-4	.	TRBJ2-7	CASSRKDISYEQYF
TRBV3-1	.	TRBJ2-7	CASSQAGFSYEQYF
TRBV7-3	TRBD1	TRBJ2-3	CASSNQSGTGVPDTQYF
TRBV7-9	TRBD1	TRBJ1-6	CASSSQGANSPLHF
TRBV24-1	TRBD2	TRBJ2-1	CATSDLPVAGGRREQFF